The 2 T cell receptor beta chains below come from one sample, sequenced in a study of PD-1 blockade in classical Hodgkin lymphoma. Libraries were prepared by immunoSEQ multiplex PCR; TCRdb keeps only in-frame clonotypes and omits some of them. The sample holds just over 4,000 clones, 78% seen once. Relapses following autologous stem cell transplantation were seen in all patients, with brentuximab vedotin exposure varying. Out of thawed PBMCs, magnetic negative selection purified CD4+ T cells. The material sequenced was CD4+ T cells from blood, taken at baseline. The source of these receptors is a human donor with classical Hodgkin lymphoma.

The chain joins TRBV27 to TRBJ1-6, with a tentative D call TRBD1 (5 bases). V lost 3 bases and J 0 bases, leaving 12 bases between the germline ends. The CDR3 consists of 17 residues. The germline gives CDR1 MNHEY, CDR2 SMNVEV (reference sequence). CDR3 coding DNA: TGTGCCAGCAGTTTCCCCCCAGGGAGCTCCTATAATTCACCCCTCCACTTT. It specifies CASSFPPGSSYNSPLHF.

The J gene is TRBJ2-3, the V gene TRBV5-1; D may be TRBD1 (5 bases). This CDR3 region has 14 residues. Germline loops: CDR1 SGHRS, CDR2 YFSETQ. The V end was cut by 4 bases, the J end by 1 base, with 10 bases between. The CDR3 is CASSTDSRTDTQYF. The CDR3 coding sequence is TGCGCCAGCAGCACCGACAGCCGCACAGATACGCAGTATTTT.